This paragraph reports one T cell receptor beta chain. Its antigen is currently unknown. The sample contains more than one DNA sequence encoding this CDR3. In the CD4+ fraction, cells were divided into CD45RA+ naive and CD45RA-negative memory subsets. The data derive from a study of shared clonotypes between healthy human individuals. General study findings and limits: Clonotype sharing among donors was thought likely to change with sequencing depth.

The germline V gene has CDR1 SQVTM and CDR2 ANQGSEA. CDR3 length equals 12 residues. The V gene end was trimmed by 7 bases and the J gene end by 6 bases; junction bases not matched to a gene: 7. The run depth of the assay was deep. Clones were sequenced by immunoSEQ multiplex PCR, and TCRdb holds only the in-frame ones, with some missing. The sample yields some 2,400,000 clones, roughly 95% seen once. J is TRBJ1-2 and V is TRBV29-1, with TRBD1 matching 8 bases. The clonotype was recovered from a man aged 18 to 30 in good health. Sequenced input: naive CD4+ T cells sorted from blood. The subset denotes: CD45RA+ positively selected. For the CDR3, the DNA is TGCAGCGCGCGGCAGGGGGCCGATGGCTACACCTTC. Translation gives CSARQGADGYTF.